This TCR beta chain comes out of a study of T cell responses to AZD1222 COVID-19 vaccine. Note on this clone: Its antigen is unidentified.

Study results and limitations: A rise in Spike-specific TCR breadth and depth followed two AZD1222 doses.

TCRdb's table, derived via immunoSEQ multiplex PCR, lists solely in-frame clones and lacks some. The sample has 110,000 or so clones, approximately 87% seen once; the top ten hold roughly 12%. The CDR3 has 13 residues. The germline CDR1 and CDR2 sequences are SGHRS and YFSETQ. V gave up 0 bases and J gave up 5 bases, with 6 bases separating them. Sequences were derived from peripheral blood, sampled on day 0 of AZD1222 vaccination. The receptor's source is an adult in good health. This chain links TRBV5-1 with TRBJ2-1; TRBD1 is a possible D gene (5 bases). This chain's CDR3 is CASSLGTNNEQFF. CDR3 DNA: TGCGCCAGCAGCTTGGGGACAAACAATGAGCAGTTCTTC.